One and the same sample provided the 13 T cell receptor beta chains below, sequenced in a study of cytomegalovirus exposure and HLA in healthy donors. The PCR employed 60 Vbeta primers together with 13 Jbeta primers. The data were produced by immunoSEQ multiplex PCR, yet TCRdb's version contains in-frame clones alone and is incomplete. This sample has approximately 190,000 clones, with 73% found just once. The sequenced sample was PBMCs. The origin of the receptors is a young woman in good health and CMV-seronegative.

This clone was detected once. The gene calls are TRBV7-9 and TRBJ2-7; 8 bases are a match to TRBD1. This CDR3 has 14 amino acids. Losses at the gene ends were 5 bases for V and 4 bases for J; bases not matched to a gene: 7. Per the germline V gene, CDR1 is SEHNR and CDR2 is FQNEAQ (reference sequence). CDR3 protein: CASSPGQGMYEQYF. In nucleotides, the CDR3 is TGTGCCAGCAGCCCAGGACAGGGTATGTACGAGCAGTACTTC. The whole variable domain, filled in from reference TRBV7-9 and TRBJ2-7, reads DTGVSQNPRHKITKRGQNVTFRCDPISEHNRLYWYRQTLGQGPEFLTYFQNEAQLEKSRLLSDRFSAERPKGSFSTLEIQRTEQGDSAMYLCASSPGQGMYEQYFGPGTRLTVT.

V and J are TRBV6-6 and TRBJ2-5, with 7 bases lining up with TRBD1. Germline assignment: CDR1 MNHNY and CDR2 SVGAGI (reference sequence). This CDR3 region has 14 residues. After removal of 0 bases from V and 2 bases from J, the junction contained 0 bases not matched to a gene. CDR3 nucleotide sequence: TGTGCCAGCAGTTACTCGGGACAGCAAGAGACCCAGTACTTC. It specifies CASSYSGQQETQYF.

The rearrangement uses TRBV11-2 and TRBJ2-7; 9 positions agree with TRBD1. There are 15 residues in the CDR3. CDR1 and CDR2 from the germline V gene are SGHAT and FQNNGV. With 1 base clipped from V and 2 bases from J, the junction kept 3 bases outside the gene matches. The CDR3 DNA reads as TGTGCCAGCAGCTTAGGGGGACAGGGTCCCTACGAGCAGTACTTC. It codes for CASSLGGQGPYEQYF.

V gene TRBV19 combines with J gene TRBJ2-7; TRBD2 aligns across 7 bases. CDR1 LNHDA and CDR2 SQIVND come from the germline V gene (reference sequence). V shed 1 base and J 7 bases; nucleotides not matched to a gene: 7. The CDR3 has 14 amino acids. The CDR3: CASSIAAGALEQYF. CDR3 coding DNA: TGTGCCAGTAGTATAGCGGCGGGAGCCCTGGAGCAGTACTTC.

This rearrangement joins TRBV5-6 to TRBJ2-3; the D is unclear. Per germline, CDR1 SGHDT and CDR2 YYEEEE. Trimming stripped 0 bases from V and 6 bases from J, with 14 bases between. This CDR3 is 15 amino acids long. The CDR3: CASSLGHSFPDTQYF. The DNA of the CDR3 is TGTGCCAGCAGCTTGGGACACTCCTTCCCGGATACGCAGTATTTT. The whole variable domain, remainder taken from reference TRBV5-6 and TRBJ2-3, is DAGVTQSPTHLIKTRGQQVTLRCSPKSGHDTVSWYQQALGQGPQFIFQYYEEEERQRGNFPDRFSGHQFPNYSSELNVNALLLGDSALYLCASSLGHSFPDTQYFGPGTRLTVL.

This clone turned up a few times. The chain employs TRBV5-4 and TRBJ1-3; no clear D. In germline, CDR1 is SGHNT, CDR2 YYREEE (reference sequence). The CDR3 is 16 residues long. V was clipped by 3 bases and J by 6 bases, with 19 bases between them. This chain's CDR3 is CASSSTNYSSENTIYF. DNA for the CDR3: TGTGCCAGCAGCTCAACTAACTACTCTTCGGAAAACACCATATATTTT. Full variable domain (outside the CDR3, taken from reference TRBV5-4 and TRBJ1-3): ETGVTQSPTHLIKTRGQQVTLRCSSQSGHNTVSWYQQALGQGPQFIFQYYREEENGRGNFPPRFSGLQFPNYSSELNVNALELDDSALYLCASSSTNYSSENTIYFGEGSWLTVV.

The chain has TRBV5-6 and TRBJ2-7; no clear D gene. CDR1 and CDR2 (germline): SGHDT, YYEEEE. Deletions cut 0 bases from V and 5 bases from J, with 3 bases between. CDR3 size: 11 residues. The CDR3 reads CASSLADEQYF. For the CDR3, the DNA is TGTGCCAGCAGCTTGGCGGACGAGCAGTACTTC.

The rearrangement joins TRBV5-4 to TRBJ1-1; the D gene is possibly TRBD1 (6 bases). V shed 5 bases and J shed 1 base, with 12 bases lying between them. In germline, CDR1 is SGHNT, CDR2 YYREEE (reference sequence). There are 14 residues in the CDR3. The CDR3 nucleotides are TGTGCCAGCAGTTTTACAGGGCAGAACACTGAAGCTTTCTTT. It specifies CASSFTGQNTEAFF. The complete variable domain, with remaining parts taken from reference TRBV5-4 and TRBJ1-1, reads ETGVTQSPTHLIKTRGQQVTLRCSSQSGHNTVSWYQQALGQGPQFIFQYYREEENGRGNFPPRFSGLQFPNYSSELNVNALELDDSALYLCASSFTGQNTEAFFGQGTRLTVV.

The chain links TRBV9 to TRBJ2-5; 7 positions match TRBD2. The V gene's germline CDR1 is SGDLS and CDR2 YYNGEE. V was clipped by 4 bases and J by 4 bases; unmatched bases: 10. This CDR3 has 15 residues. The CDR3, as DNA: TGTGCCAGCAGCTCGGGACTACTTGGGGGAGAGACCCAGTACTTC. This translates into CASSSGLLGGETQYF.

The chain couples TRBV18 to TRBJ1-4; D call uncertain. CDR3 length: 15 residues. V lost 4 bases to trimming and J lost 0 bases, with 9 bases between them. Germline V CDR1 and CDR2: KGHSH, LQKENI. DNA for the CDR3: TGTGCCAGCTCACAAAGACAATCAACTAATGAAAAACTGTTTTTT. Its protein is CASSQRQSTNEKLFF. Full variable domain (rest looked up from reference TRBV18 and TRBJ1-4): NAGVMQNPRHLVRRRGQEARLRCSPMKGHSHVYWYRQLPEEGLKFMVYLQKENIIDESGMPKERFSAEFPKEGPSILRIQQVVRGDSAAYFCASSQRQSTNEKLFFGSGTQLSVL.

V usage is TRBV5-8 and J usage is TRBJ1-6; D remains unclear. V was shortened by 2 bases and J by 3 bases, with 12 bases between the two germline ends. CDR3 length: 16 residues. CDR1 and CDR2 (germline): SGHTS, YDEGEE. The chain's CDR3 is CASSFQEYYYNSPLHF. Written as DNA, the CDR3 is TGTGCCAGCAGCTTTCAAGAATACTACTATAATTCACCCCTCCACTTT.

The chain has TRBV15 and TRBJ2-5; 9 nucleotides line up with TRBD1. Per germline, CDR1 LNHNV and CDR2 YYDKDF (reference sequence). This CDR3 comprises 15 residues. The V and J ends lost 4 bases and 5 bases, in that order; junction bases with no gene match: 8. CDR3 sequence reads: CATSNPQGARETQYF. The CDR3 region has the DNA TGTGCCACCAGCAACCCACAGGGGGCCCGGGAGACCCAGTACTTC.

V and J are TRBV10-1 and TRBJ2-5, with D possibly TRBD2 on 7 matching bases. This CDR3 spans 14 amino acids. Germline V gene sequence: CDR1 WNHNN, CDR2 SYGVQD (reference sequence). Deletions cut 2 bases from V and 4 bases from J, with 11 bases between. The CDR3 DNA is TGCGCCAGCAGTGAGGCGGGGGCCGGAGAGACCCAGTACTTC. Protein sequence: CASSEAGAGETQYF.